These 23 T cell receptor beta chains were all obtained from the same sample, sequenced in a study of blood T cells in healthy people across ages. Alongside a J-beta primer mix, a sample-barcoded 5' primer served in a second PCR lasting about 6 to 11 cycles. TCRdb called the 5' RACE reads again in MiXCR, with one record for every CDR3 protein. The data contain 1.4 million or so distinct CDR3 sequences, about 45% of them singletons. The sample was blood. These receptors all stem from a young woman in good health.

A few counts support this clonotype. The chain couples TRBV5-1 to TRBJ2-1, with TRBD2 matching over 8 bases. V was pared by 3 bases and J by 6 bases, with 2 bases of the junction left unmatched. The germline V gene encodes CDR1 SGHRS and CDR2 YFSETQ. This CDR3 spans 13 amino acids. In nucleotides, the CDR3 is TGCGCCAGCAGCTATGGGACTAGCAATGAGCAGTTCTTC. Protein: CASSYGTSNEQFF.

V gene TRBV6-6 combines with J gene TRBJ2-3; D call uncertain. The CDR3 length is 13 residues. V gave up 5 bases and J gave up 1 base, with 7 bases separating them. Germline CDR1 is MNHNY and CDR2 is SVGAGI (reference sequence). The CDR3 region is CASSHLGTDTQYF. The CDR3 bases are TGTGCCAGCAGTCACTTGGGCACAGATACGCAGTATTTT.

This chain joins TRBV9 and TRBJ2-3; 9 bases align to TRBD1. Germline V gene lookup returns CDR1 SGDLS and CDR2 YYNGEE. V gave up 6 bases and J gave up 5 bases; unmatched junction bases: 7. The CDR3 has 14 residues. Here the CDR3 DNA reads TGTGCCAGCAACCCTGGGACAGGGCTAGATACGCAGTATTTT. Protein: CASNPGTGLDTQYF.

The CDR3 coding sequence is TGCAGTGCAAGAACTACGGGACAACTATACAATGAGCAGTTCTTC. Its protein product is CSARTTGQLYNEQFF. The V gene is TRBV20-1, the J gene TRBJ2-1; D may be TRBD1 (6 bases). With 6 bases removed from V and 4 bases from J, the gap between germline ends came to 19 bases. The germline V gene encodes CDR1 DFQATT and CDR2 SNEGSKA (reference sequence). The CDR3 length is 15 residues.

The chain is built from TRBV13 and TRBJ2-5; possibly TRBD1 or TRBD2 for D (5 bases each). Between the trimmed V and J ends, which lost 5 bases and 5 bases, there was a span of 12 bases. In germline, CDR1 is PRHDT, CDR2 FYEKMQ (reference sequence). The CDR3 consists of 13 residues. CDR3 in DNA: TGTGCCAGCAGCGTTTGGGGGTTGGAGACCCAGTACTTC. It codes for CASSVWGLETQYF.

This rearrangement joins TRBV20-1 to TRBJ1-1; D remains ambiguous. Germline-derived CDR1 and CDR2 are DFQATT and SNEGSKA (reference sequence). The CDR3 length is 14 residues. V lost 1 base, J lost 5 bases, and 14 bases lay in between. CDR3 DNA sequence: TGCAGTGCTAGAGGGGCGGGGTGGAGGACTGAAGCTTTCTTT. This sequence encodes CSARGAGWRTEAFF.

The rearrangement links TRBV7-2 to TRBJ2-3, with D uncertain. The CDR3 covers 12 residues. Trimming shortened V by 4 bases and J by 4 bases, and 6 bases separated the two germline ends. The germline CDR1 and CDR2 sequences are SGHTA and FQGNSA. The CDR3 protein is CASSSFADTQYF. CDR3 in DNA: TGTGCCAGCAGCTCCTTTGCAGATACGCAGTATTTT.

The chain employs TRBV20-1 and TRBJ2-7; TRBD2 might be the D (5 bases). The germline CDR1 and CDR2 sequences are DFQATT and SNEGSKA (reference sequence). Trimming stripped 3 bases from V and 2 bases from J, with 14 bases between. CDR3 size: 14 residues. CDR3 sequence reads: CSARPTGNPYEQYF. The CDR3 region has the DNA TGCAGTGCTAGGCCAACCGGGAACCCCTACGAGCAGTACTTC.

This clonotype showed up just a few times. For the CDR3, the DNA is TGTGCCAGCAGCCTGGGACTAACAATCTACAATGAGCAGTTCTTC. Translation gives CASSLGLTIYNEQFF. The V and J genes are TRBV14 and TRBJ2-1; 7 nucleotides align to TRBD2. V gave up 4 bases and J gave up 3 bases; unmatched junction bases: 6. The CDR3 runs to 15 residues. The germline V gene has CDR1 SGHDN and CDR2 FVKESK.

The chain links TRBV6-5 to TRBJ1-1; tentatively, D is TRBD1 (6 bases). V was clipped by 6 bases and J by 1 base, with 18 bases between them. The CDR3 totals 16 residues. The germline V gene encodes CDR1 MNHEY and CDR2 SVGAGI. CDR3 amino acids: CASRPKRTVWNTEAFF. The CDR3, as DNA: TGTGCCAGCAGACCCAAGCGGACAGTCTGGAACACTGAAGCTTTCTTT.

This clonotype came up a few times. V usage is TRBV5-1 and J usage is TRBJ2-5, with 10 bases fitting TRBD1. The length of the CDR3 is 14 residues. CDR1 and CDR2 from the germline V gene are SGHRS and YFSETQ. J was trimmed by 5 bases and V by 5 bases; bases with no gene match: 6. The CDR3 nucleotides are TGCGCCAGCAGTGCCGGGACAGGGGCCGAGACCCAGTACTTC. Protein sequence: CASSAGTGAETQYF.

The chain carries TRBV29-1 and TRBJ2-5; D gene uncertain. The CDR3 runs to 14 residues. Trimming left V 3 bases short and J 0 bases short, with 11 bases between. CDR1 and CDR2 (germline): SQVTM, ANQGSEA. The CDR3 is CSVDLDGYQETQYF. In DNA form, the CDR3 reads TGCAGCGTTGACCTGGACGGATACCAAGAGACCCAGTACTTC.

This chain uses TRBV6-6 with TRBJ2-3; no definite D call. Germline CDR1 reads MNHNY; CDR2 reads SVGAGI (reference sequence). Trimming cost V 6 bases and J 4 bases, with 11 bases left between them. This CDR3 has 13 amino acids. CDR3 loop: CASRSAGPDTQYF. CDR3 in DNA: TGTGCCAGCAGATCAGCCGGACCAGATACGCAGTATTTT.

The rearrangement links TRBV20-1 to TRBJ2-7; TRBD1 is a possible D gene (6 bases). The germline V gene has CDR1 DFQATT and CDR2 SNEGSKA (reference sequence). The CDR3 contains 13 residues. V lost 1 base, J lost 2 bases, and 9 bases lay in between. This CDR3 reads CSARGQVAYEQYF. The DNA of the CDR3 is TGCAGTGCTAGAGGACAGGTTGCCTACGAGCAGTACTTC.

Worth noting for this clonotype: One junction end disagrees with the germline gene, perhaps due to a read error. J is TRBJ2-1 and V is TRBV5-1; tentatively, D is TRBD1 (6 bases). This CDR3 region has 17 residues. Germline V gives CDR1 SGHRS, CDR2 YFSETQ. The CDR3 DNA reads as TGCGCCGGCAGTTACGAGGGGGTTCCAAGCTCCTACAATGAGCAGTTCTTC. As protein: CAGSYEGVPSSYNEQFF.

The chain links TRBV15 to TRBJ2-4; D perhaps matches TRBD2 (6 bases). CDR1 LNHNV and CDR2 YYDKDF come from the germline V gene (reference sequence). The CDR3 extends over 17 amino acids. Deletions cut 1 base from V and 1 base from J, with 14 bases between. CDR3 in amino acids: CATSRVSGVGAKNIQYF. The CDR3 nucleotides read TGTGCCACCAGCAGAGTATCGGGAGTTGGGGCCAAAAACATTCAGTACTTC.

This clonotype was seen more than once but under ten times. The chain joins TRBV7-2 to TRBJ2-3; TRBD2 aligns across 8 bases. V was pared by 5 bases and J by 6 bases, with 7 bases of the junction left unmatched. Germline loops: CDR1 SGHTA, CDR2 FQGNSA. CDR3 length equals 14 residues. The CDR3 nucleotides read TGTGCCAGCAGCGATACGGGACTAGTCGATACGCAGTATTTT. As protein: CASSDTGLVDTQYF. Complete variable domain (other parts from reference TRBV7-2 and TRBJ2-3): GAGVSQSPSNKVTEKGKDVELRCDPISGHTALYWYRQSLGQGLEFLIYFQGNSAPDKSGLPSDRFSAERTGGSVSTLTIQRTQQEDSAVYLCASSDTGLVDTQYFGPGTRLTVL.

The chain links TRBV6-2 or TRBV6-3 to TRBJ1-1, with D maybe TRBD1 (5 bases). The CDR3 spans 12 residues. Germline V CDR1 and CDR2: MNHEY, SVGEGT. With 5 bases removed from V and 6 bases from J, the gap between germline ends came to 10 bases. CDR3 DNA sequence: TGTGCCAGCAGTGGAGACAGCCCTGAAGCTTTCTTT. This gives the protein CASSGDSPEAFF.

The V call is TRBV20-1, the J call TRBJ2-6, with D unclear. Trimming took off 6 bases at V and 4 bases at J, with 10 bases between the two ends. The CDR3 consists of 13 residues. The germline V gene encodes CDR1 DFQATT and CDR2 SNEGSKA (reference sequence). The DNA of the CDR3 is TGCAGTGCCAACCCTCCCGGGGCCAACGTCCTGACTTTC. Translated, it gives CSANPPGANVLTF.

Concerning this clonotype itself: A much bigger clone sits one base away, suggesting this may be a read error. The chain combines TRBV12-3 or TRBV12-4 with TRBJ2-3, with D unclear. The CDR3 runs 14 residues. As DNA, the CDR3 is TGTGCCAGCAGTTTTGGCCAAACGTGGGATACGAAGTATTTT. This encodes CASSFGQTWDTKYF.

This chain connects TRBV20-1 to TRBJ2-1; 9 bases align to TRBD2. Trimming at V came to 0 bases and at J to 7 bases, leaving 4 bases not matched to a gene. CDR3 size: 14 residues. Germline values: CDR1 DFQATT, CDR2 SNEGSKA (reference sequence). The DNA of the CDR3 is TGCAGTGCTAGAGATGCGGGAGGGCCAAATGAGCAGTTCTTC. Amino acids: CSARDAGGPNEQFF.

The V gene is TRBV29-1, the J gene TRBJ2-7; TRBD1 matches at 7 bases. The CDR3 extends over 15 amino acids. V shed 0 bases and J 2 bases; nucleotides not matched to a gene: 7. CDR1 and CDR2 from the germline V gene are SQVTM and ANQGSEA. The CDR3 DNA sequence: TGCAGCGTTGAAGAGGAAACAGGGGCCCCCTACGAGCAGTACTTC. It yields the protein CSVEEETGAPYEQYF.

The chain combines TRBV7-9 with TRBJ2-1, with 9 nucleotides matching TRBD2. The germline gives CDR1 SEHNR, CDR2 FQNEAQ (reference sequence). With V trimmed by 2 bases and J by 0 bases, 11 bases remained unmatched. This CDR3 has 19 amino acids. The CDR3 sequence: CASSLRAGGSGSSYNEQFF. DNA of the CDR3: TGTGCCAGCAGCTTAAGAGCGGGAGGATCCGGGAGCTCCTACAATGAGCAGTTCTTC. Full variable domain (remainder filled in from reference TRBV7-9 and TRBJ2-1): DTGVSQNPRHKITKRGQNVTFRCDPISEHNRLYWYRQTLGQGPEFLTYFQNEAQLEKSRLLSDRFSAERPKGSFSTLEIQRTEQGDSAMYLCASSLRAGGSGSSYNEQFFGPGTRLTVL.